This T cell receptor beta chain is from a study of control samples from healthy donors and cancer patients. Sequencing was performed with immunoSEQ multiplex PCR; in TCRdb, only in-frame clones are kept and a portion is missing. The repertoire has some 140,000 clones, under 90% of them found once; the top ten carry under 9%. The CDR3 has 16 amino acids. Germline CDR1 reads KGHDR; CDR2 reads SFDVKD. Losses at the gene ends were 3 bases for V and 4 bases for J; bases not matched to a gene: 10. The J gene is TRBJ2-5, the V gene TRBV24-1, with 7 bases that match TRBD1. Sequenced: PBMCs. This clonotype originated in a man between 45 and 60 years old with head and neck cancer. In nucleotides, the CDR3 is TGTGCCACCAGTGATGACAGGGCCGCCTCTCTAGAGACCCAGTACTTC. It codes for CATSDDRAASLETQYF.